This TCR beta chain was sequenced during a study of blood T cells in healthy people across ages. Study conclusions and caveats: Because donor CMV status was unknown, expanded clonotype changes were possibly confounded.

The people who gave samples were healthy Caucasians from Russia, aged about 6 to 100. A few counts support this clonotype. The target antigen is unknown. This CDR3 comprises 13 residues. The germline V gene has CDR1 SQVTM and CDR2 ANQGSEA. V was trimmed by 5 bases and J by 1 base, leaving 9 bases between them. Alongside a J-beta primer mix, a sample-barcoded 5' primer served in a second PCR lasting about 7 to 11 cycles. Each of the cDNA molecules was tagged by a template-switch adaptor with 12 random nucleotides. A single record per CDR3 protein comes from TCRdb applying MiXCR to the 5' RACE reads. The sample holds approximately 1,000,000 distinct CDR3 sequences, around 45% seen once.

This clonotype was obtained from an older woman in good health. The sample comprised blood. V gene TRBV29-1 combines with J gene TRBJ1-5, with D perhaps matching TRBD1 (6 bases). CDR3 bases: TGCAGCGTTCAAGGACAGAGCAATCAGCCCCAGCATTTT. Protein sequence: CSVQGQSNQPQHF.